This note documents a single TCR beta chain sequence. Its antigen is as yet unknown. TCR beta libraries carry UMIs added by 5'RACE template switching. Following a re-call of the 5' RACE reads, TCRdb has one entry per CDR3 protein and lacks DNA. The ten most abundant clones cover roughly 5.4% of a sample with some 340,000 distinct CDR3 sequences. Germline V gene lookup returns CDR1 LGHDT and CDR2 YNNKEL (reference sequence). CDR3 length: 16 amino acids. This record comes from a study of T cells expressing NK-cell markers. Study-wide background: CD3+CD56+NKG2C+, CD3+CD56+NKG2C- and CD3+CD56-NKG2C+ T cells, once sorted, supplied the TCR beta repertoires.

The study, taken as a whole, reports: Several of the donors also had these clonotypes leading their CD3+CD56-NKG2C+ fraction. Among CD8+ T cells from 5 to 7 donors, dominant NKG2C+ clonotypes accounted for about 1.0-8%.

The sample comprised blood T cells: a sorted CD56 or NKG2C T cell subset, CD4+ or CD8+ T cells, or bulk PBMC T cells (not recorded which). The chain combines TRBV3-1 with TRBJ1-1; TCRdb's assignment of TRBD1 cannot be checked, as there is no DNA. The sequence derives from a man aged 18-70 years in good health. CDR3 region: CASSPRGQILNTEAFF.